These 12 T cell receptor beta chains originate from one sample sequenced in a study of T cells expressing NK-cell markers. One entry per CDR3 protein, without DNA, is what TCRdb gives after re-calling the 5' RACE reads. This sample carries almost 450,000 distinct CDR3 sequences, with approximately 7% going to the ten biggest clones. Sequencing was performed on blood T cells: a sorted CD56 or NKG2C T cell subset, CD4+ or CD8+ T cells, or bulk PBMC T cells (not recorded which). These receptors came from a woman aged 18 to 69 in good health.

CDR3 region: CASSLSPGGKPLHF. V gene TRBV7-2 combines with J gene TRBJ1-6; checking the TCRdb D call of TRBD1 is not possible without DNA. Germline V CDR1 and CDR2: SGHTA, FQGNSA. The CDR3 contains 14 residues.

The chain links TRBV20-1 to TRBJ1-5. The CDR3 is 15 residues long. Germline-derived CDR1 and CDR2 are DFQATT and SNEGSKA (reference sequence). This chain's CDR3 is CSATSRGGESQPQHF.

CDR3 sequence reads: CASSLGQGRTAEAFF. The chain has TRBV7-6 and TRBJ1-1; without DNA, the TCRdb call of TRBD1 cannot be checked. Germline CDR1 and CDR2: SGHVS and FNYEAQ. CDR3 size: 15 residues.

The genes are TRBV5-1 and TRBJ2-3; TCRdb's D gene call, TRBD1, goes unchecked for lack of DNA. The CDR3 has 15 amino acids. From germline, CDR1 is SGHRS and CDR2 YFSETQ. CDR3 in amino acids: CASSSRGLGTDTQYF. Supplemented by reference TRBV5-1 and TRBJ2-3, the full variable domain reads KAGVTQTPRYLIKTRGQQVTLSCSPISGHRSVSWYQQTPGQGLQFLFEYFSETQRNKGNFPGRFSGRQFSNSRSEMNVSTLELGDSALYLCASSSRGLGTDTQYFGPGTRLTVL.

The rearrangement uses TRBV15 and TRBJ2-5; lacking DNA, the TRBD1 call made by TCRdb goes unchecked. This CDR3 has 13 amino acids. Germline-derived CDR1 and CDR2 are LNHNV and YYDKDF (reference sequence). CDR3 sequence reads: CATSRPPSRTQYF.

CDR3 residues: CASSQDGGLNQPQHF. The rearrangement joins TRBV4-3 to TRBJ1-5. CDR1 LGHNA and CDR2 YSLEER come from the germline V gene. The CDR3 has 15 amino acids.

V usage is TRBV12-3 or TRBV12-4 and J usage is TRBJ2-3; TCRdb's D call of TRBD2 is untestable without DNA. The length of the CDR3 is 16 residues. CDR3 sequence: CASKKTGRVRTDTQYF.

The rearrangement links TRBV12-3 or TRBV12-4 to TRBJ1-2; the D call of TRBD1 rests on TCRdb alone, since no DNA is present to check it. The CDR3 totals 14 residues. The CDR3 is CASTPGGVIYGYTF.

CDR3 amino acids: CASSESPTDWNYGYTF. This chain uses TRBV6-1 with TRBJ1-2; absent DNA, TCRdb's TRBD1 call cannot be checked. The CDR3 runs to 16 residues. Germline CDR1 MNHNS, CDR2 SASEGT.

V usage is TRBV20-1 and J usage is TRBJ1-5. The CDR3 sequence is 14 residues long. CDR1 is DFQATT, CDR2 SNEGSKA, per germline (reference sequence). CDR3 sequence reads: CSARGRANNQPQHF.

The V gene is TRBV10-3, the J gene TRBJ2-5; with no DNA, the TCRdb D assignment of TRBD1 cannot be verified. This CDR3 region has 13 residues. Germline-derived CDR1 and CDR2 are ENHRY and SYGVKD. The CDR3 reads CATTGPEKETQYF.

The V and J genes are TRBV29-1 and TRBJ1-1. Germline assignment: CDR1 SQVTM and CDR2 ANQGSEA. This CDR3 has 12 residues. The CDR3 region is CSVVRDGTEAFF.